The subject of this entry is one T cell receptor beta chain. Its antigen is currently unknown. This specimen belongs to a study of T cells in Graves' hyperthyroidism and ophthalmopathy. Overall study results and limits: The majority of expanded thyroid clonotypes above 0.001 also appeared in blood. From stable hyperthyroidism, ophthalmopathy was separated by a 13 V-J model.

Exclusion followed for patients with uncontrolled infection, other autoimmune disease, pregnancy or lactation. Diagnostic assessment was based on clinical symptoms, serum thyroxine and TRAb, thyroid ultrasound and orbital computed tomography. What was amplified from RNA transcripts were TCR beta CDR3 regions. RT-PCR in the first round (using the HTBI primer set) targeted the TCR CDR3. TCRdb reanalysed the multiplex PCR reads using MiXCR and keeps one entry per CDR3 protein. The sample holds about 570,000 distinct CDR3 sequences, 40% to 55% seen once. This TCR was recovered from an adult woman with Graves' disease, either hyperthyroidism or ophthalmopathy (not recorded which). Sample: peripheral blood or thyroid tissue (not recorded which).

The CDR3: CASSQGPTGPGQPQHF. The CDR3 DNA sequence: TGTGCCAGCAGTCAAGGGCCGACAGGGCCGGGTCAGCCCCAGCATTTT. The chain uses TRBV7-2 and TRBJ1-5, with 7 bases that match TRBD1. Germline CDR1 and CDR2: SGHTA and FQGNSA. The CDR3 is 16 amino acids. The ends lost 6 bases at V and 6 bases at J; junction bases unmatched: 14.